This T cell receptor beta chain was retrieved from a study of immune cell composition in non-small cell lung cancer. Broader study findings: Overall clonality, unlike maximal tumour-associated clone frequency, did not predict TIL reactivity. Lung squamous cell carcinoma tumours had significantly higher top 10 clone scores and productive clonality than lung adenocarcinoma. Tumour-associated clones >0.5% occurred in 33% of adenocarcinomas, roughly 80% of squamous.

Of note for this clone: Its specificity is not known.

TCRdb keeps only in-frame clones here, not all; method: immunoSEQ multiplex PCR. The sample lists approximately 4,300 clones; less than 80% were seen once. The V segment lost 2 bases and the J segment 3 bases; nucleotides outside the gene matches: 9. The CDR3 loop spans 18 amino acids. Germline V gene data show CDR1 as ENHRY and CDR2 as SYGVKD. Sequences were obtained from lung tumor tissue. This sequence originates from a human donor with non-small cell lung cancer. The gene calls are TRBV10-3 and TRBJ2-2; 10 nucleotides align to TRBD2. The DNA for the CDR3 is TGTGCCATCAGTGAGCCCAGCGGGAGGGCCTTTGACACCGGGGAGCTGTTTTTT. It codes for CAISEPSGRAFDTGELFF.